This TCR beta chain was observed in a study of metastatic and nonmetastatic thyroid tumors. Study at large: From malignant and benign thyroid patients, repertoires in blood and in tumor or nodule tissue were compared.

In the original analysis: The study took CDR3 differences across clinicopathological groups and made a distant-metastasis classifier for papillary thyroid cancer from them. TCRdb ran MiXCR on the PCR reads. The V and J calls were not made by the authors but by TCRdb's processing. The sample includes 37,000 or so clones, about 17% of them seen just once. Study-level results: Benign nodules reportedly had significantly lower TCR beta diversity than malignant thyroid tumors in blood and tumor.

Trimming removed 2 bases from V and 9 bases from J, with 8 bases in between. Per germline, CDR1 WNHNN and CDR2 SYGVQD (reference sequence). The CDR3 has 13 amino acids. No treatment of any kind had been given to any patient before thyroid surgery. Judged by abundance, this clone is medium-sized. What it binds is not known. The chain recombines TRBV10-1 with TRBJ1-6; TRBD1 is a possible D gene (6 bases). This TCR was recovered from a female donor with papillary thyroid cancer or a benign thyroid nodule (not recorded which). Some clones in this sample may be carry-over from other donors' samples. Source material: blood. The CDR3 region has the DNA TGCGCCAGCAGTGAGGGACAGTTTTCACCCCTCCACTTT. It yields the protein CASSEGQFSPLHF.